The sequence of this T cell receptor (beta chain) was determined in a study of T cells after yellow fever vaccination. TCRdb reprocessed the 5' RACE reads with MiXCR, giving one entry per CDR3 protein. The data contain 300,000 to 400,000 distinct CDR3 sequences, 3% to 4.5% of them singletons. The V and J ends lost 1 base and 10 bases respectively, with 19 bases between them. Germline V gives CDR1 LGHNA, CDR2 YSLEER. There are 16 residues in the CDR3. This chain connects TRBV4-3 to TRBJ1-4; TRBD1 might be the D (6 bases). This receptor was identified in a man younger than 35 who received the YFV17D yellow fever vaccine. The material sequenced was PBMCs, taken 5 days after the yellow fever booster vaccination. As DNA, the CDR3 is TGCGCCAGCAGCCAAGCGGATATAGGACAGCCGGCAAAACTGTTTTTT. Protein product: CASSQADIGQPAKLFF.